This T cell receptor beta chain was captured by sequencing in a study of blood T cells in healthy people across ages. Study results and limitations: Whereas aged donors had fewer naive CD4+ cells, long-lived donors had more of them and higher diversity. The authors considered diversity estimates from one million T cells to be underestimates. Age brought a roughly linear fall in TCR beta diversity measured per million T cells.

CDR1 LGHDT and CDR2 YNNKEL come from the germline V gene (reference sequence). The length of the CDR3 is 15 residues. Combining a sample-barcoded 5' primer with a J-beta primer mix, a second PCR ran for 7 to 11 cycles. TCRdb passed the 5' RACE reads through MiXCR, listing each CDR3 protein once. Of over 1,500,000 distinct CDR3 sequences in the sample, 35% to 50% were seen once. Notes on this clonotype: The target antigen is unknown. One end of the junction fails to match germline, which may point to a read error.

Peripheral blood samples of around 9.5 milliliters were drawn from each donor. The TCR comes from a human donor in good health. The sequencing input was blood. The chain combines TRBV3-1 with TRBJ2-1; maybe TRBD2 (6 bases). This CDR3 reads CAGSQERVLNNEQFF. Written as DNA, the CDR3 is TGTGCCGGCAGCCAGGAGCGGGTCCTTAACAATGAGCAGTTCTTC.